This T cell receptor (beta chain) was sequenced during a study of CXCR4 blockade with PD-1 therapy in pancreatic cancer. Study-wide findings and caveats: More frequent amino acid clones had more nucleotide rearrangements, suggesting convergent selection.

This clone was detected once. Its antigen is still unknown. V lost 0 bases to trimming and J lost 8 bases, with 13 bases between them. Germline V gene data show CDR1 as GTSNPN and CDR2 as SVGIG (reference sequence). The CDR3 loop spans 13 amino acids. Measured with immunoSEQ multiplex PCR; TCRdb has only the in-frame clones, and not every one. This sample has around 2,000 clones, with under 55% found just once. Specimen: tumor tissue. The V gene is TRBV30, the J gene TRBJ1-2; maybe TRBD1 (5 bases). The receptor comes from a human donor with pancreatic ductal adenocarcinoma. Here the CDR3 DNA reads TGTGCCTGGAGTGTACCCCCGGGGGACGGCTACACCTTC. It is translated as CAWSVPPGDGYTF.